The present T cell receptor (beta chain) was sequenced within a study of cytomegalovirus exposure and HLA in healthy donors. Looking at the study overall: A prior analysis found some 110 million unique TCR beta sequences from around 180 million T cells. For the roughly 390 genotyped donors, approximately 83% fell within the Caucasian-associated ancestry cluster.

To note about this clone: Its antigen is still unknown.

Study-level findings and limits: Later analysis suggested links between common viral pathogens and several top significant clusters. Fewer N-insertions than the roughly 670-donor mean were reportedly shown by an Asian-associated ancestry cluster in a later analysis.

The PCR used 60 Vbeta and 13 Jbeta primers. Sequencing used immunoSEQ multiplex PCR; TCRdb keeps in-frame clones, though not all of them. Among around 190,000 clones listed, more than 75% were seen once. The CDR3 is 16 amino acids. The V gene's germline CDR1 is SNHLY and CDR2 FYNNEI. V was trimmed by 2 bases and J by 0 bases, leaving 11 bases between them. The chain couples TRBV2 to TRBJ1-5, with D possibly TRBD1 on 5 matching bases. This clonotype was sampled from a woman younger than 35 in good health and CMV-seronegative. Sequencing used PBMCs. The DNA of the CDR3 is TGTGCCAGCAGTGAACAGGGCCCATATAGCAATCAGCCCCAGCATTTT. It specifies CASSEQGPYSNQPQHF. The full variable domain, in which reference TRBV2 and TRBJ1-5 provide the parts outside the CDR3, is EPEVTQTPSHQVTQMGQEVILRCVPISNHLYFYWYRQILGQKVEFLVSFYNNEISEKSEIFDDQFSVERPDGSNFTLKIRSTKLEDSAMYFCASSEQGPYSNQPQHFGDGTRLSIL.